The 14 T cell receptor beta chains below were found in one sample sequenced in a study of CD4+ T cells in melanoma. Clones were read by immunoSEQ multiplex PCR, and TCRdb kept only the in-frame ones, dropping some. The sample holds 15,000 to 20,000 clones, around 82% seen once. Sequenced: cells from a culture (not recorded whether cultured in vitro). Receptors were obtained from a human donor with melanoma.

This clone was counted a few times. V gene TRBV5-1 combines with J gene TRBJ2-5; tentatively, D is TRBD1 (7 bases). This CDR3 has 15 amino acids. V lost 3 bases and J lost 5, with 17 bases in between. Germline V gene lookup returns CDR1 SGHRS and CDR2 YFSETQ. DNA of the CDR3: TGCGCCAGCAGCTGGCGGGGACAGCTTACGGAGACCCAGTACTTC. As protein: CASSWRGQLTETQYF.

The chain joins TRBV10-1 to TRBJ2-5; 9 nucleotides align to TRBD2. Germline V gene lookup returns CDR1 WNHNN and CDR2 SYGVQD (reference sequence). J lost 7 bases, V lost 2 bases, and 14 bases had no gene match. The CDR3 totals 17 residues. The CDR3 spells CASSEGKLAGPEGTQYF. Written as DNA, the CDR3 is TGCGCCAGCAGTGAGGGGAAGCTAGCGGGGCCGGAGGGGACCCAGTACTTC.

The chain combines TRBV20-1 with TRBJ1-1, with D hard to call. This CDR3 is 11 amino acids long. V lost 5 bases and J lost 7, with 11 bases in between. Germline V lookup: CDR1 DFQATT, CDR2 SNEGSKA (reference sequence). The CDR3 protein is CSAEREIEAFF. The CDR3 DNA follows: TGCAGTGCTGAGAGGGAGATTGAAGCTTTCTTT.

V gene TRBV15 combines with J gene TRBJ1-2; 9 nucleotides agree with TRBD1. The CDR3 has 14 residues. After removal of 5 bases from V and 5 bases from J, the junction contained 6 bases not matched to a gene. Per germline, CDR1 LNHNV and CDR2 YYDKDF (reference sequence). The CDR3 DNA reads as TGTGCCACCAGCTCAGGACAGGGGCATTATGGCTACACCTTC. It translates to CATSSGQGHYGYTF.

The chain joins TRBV4-1 to TRBJ1-6, with 7 bases identical to TRBD1. V was clipped by 3 bases and J by 7 bases; unmatched bases: 3. The CDR3 covers 14 residues. Germline V gene sequence: CDR1 MGHRA, CDR2 YSYEKL. The CDR3 region has the DNA TGCGCCAGCAGCCAGACAGGGACGAATTCACCCCTCCACTTT. Translating gives CASSQTGTNSPLHF.

The chain joins TRBV7-8 to TRBJ2-3, with unresolved D. Looked up from germline, CDR1 is SGHVS and CDR2 is FQNEAQ. The CDR3 has 11 amino acids. Trimming took off 4 bases at V and 3 bases at J, with 2 bases between the two ends. In DNA, the CDR3 is TGTGCCAGCAGCTGGACAGATACGCAGTATTTT. Residues: CASSWTDTQYF. Full variable domain (missing parts from reference TRBV7-8 and TRBJ2-3): GAGVSQSPRYKVAKRGQDVALRCDPISGHVSLFWYQQALGQGPEFLTYFQNEAQLDKSGLPSDRFFAERPEGSVSTLKIQRTQQEDSAVYLCASSWTDTQYFGPGTRLTVL.

The rearrangement uses TRBV7-8 and TRBJ2-5; tentatively, D is TRBD1 or TRBD2 (7 bases each). Germline V gene lookup returns CDR1 SGHVS and CDR2 FQNEAQ. This CDR3 is 12 amino acids long. Between the trimmed V and J ends, which lost 7 bases and 5 bases, there was a span of 11 bases. Written as DNA, the CDR3 is TGTGCCAGCAAGCGGGACAGCGAGACCCAGTACTTC. Residues: CASKRDSETQYF.

The rearrangement joins TRBV30 to TRBJ2-3; 8 bases line up with TRBD1. Germline V lookup: CDR1 GTSNPN, CDR2 SVGIG (reference sequence). The CDR3 spans 15 residues. The trim removed 5 bases at V and 4 bases at J, leaving 11 bases unmatched. CDR3 amino acids: CAWSPPDRVADTQYF. The CDR3 DNA sequence: TGTGCCTGGTCCCCCCCGGACAGGGTGGCAGATACGCAGTATTTT.

The gene calls are TRBV6-1 and TRBJ1-2; no definite D call. The V gene lost 1 base and the J gene lost 5 bases, with 8 bases spanning the gap. In germline, CDR1 is MNHNS, CDR2 SASEGT. This CDR3 is built from 13 residues. CDR3 protein: CASSEDTDYGYTF. CDR3 DNA: TGTGCCAGCAGTGAAGACACAGATTATGGCTACACCTTC.

The chain carries TRBV5-1 and TRBJ2-1, with D perhaps matching TRBD2 (6 bases). V gave up 7 bases and J gave up 5 bases, with 19 bases separating them. This CDR3 is 15 amino acids long. Germline V CDR1 and CDR2: SGHRS, YFSETQ. CDR3 loop: CASGYTGLKNNEQFF. The CDR3 nucleotides are TGCGCCAGCGGTTACACGGGACTGAAAAACAATGAGCAGTTCTTC.

V gene TRBV2 combines with J gene TRBJ1-1; tentative D call: TRBD1 (5 bases). V was shortened by 7 bases and J by 0 bases, with 9 bases between the two germline ends. CDR1 SNHLY and CDR2 FYNNEI come from the germline V gene. CDR3 length: 13 amino acids. The CDR3 loop reads CASTTGLNTEAFF. The CDR3 DNA sequence: TGTGCCAGCACTACAGGTTTGAACACTGAAGCTTTCTTT. The full variable domain, with the rest looked up from reference TRBV2 and TRBJ1-1, is EPEVTQTPSHQVTQMGQEVILRCVPISNHLYFYWYRQILGQKVEFLVSFYNNEISEKSEIFDDQFSVERPDGSNFTLKIRSTKLEDSAMYFCASTTGLNTEAFFGQGTRLTVV.

The V call is TRBV29-1, the J call TRBJ2-3; D gene uncertain. Germline CDR1 is SQVTM and CDR2 is ANQGSEA. V dropped 7 bases and J dropped 4 bases, with 18 bases sitting between them. The length of the CDR3 is 14 residues. The chain's CDR3 is CSGMKTLEADTQYF. CDR3 nucleotide sequence: TGCAGCGGGATGAAAACCCTAGAGGCAGATACGCAGTATTTT.

This clone was recorded a few times. V usage is TRBV19 and J usage is TRBJ1-2; possibly TRBD1 for D (6 bases). V was pared by 3 bases and J by 5 bases, with 28 bases between. Germline assignment: CDR1 LNHDA and CDR2 SQIVND (reference sequence). The CDR3 contains 19 residues. In DNA, the CDR3 is TGTGCCAGTAGTATCAAAGTCGTAGGGGGATCTACGAATCAGTATGGCTACACCTTC. The encoded protein is CASSIKVVGGSTNQYGYTF.

By its share, this clone is medium-sized. The chain joins TRBV27 to TRBJ1-5; 7 positions agree with TRBD1. After removal of 5 bases from V and 5 bases from J, the junction contained 6 bases not matched to a gene. Germline assignment: CDR1 MNHEY and CDR2 SMNVEV (reference sequence). The CDR3 covers 14 residues. CDR3 bases: TGTGCCAGCAGTAGGAGTCAGGGGGATCAGCCCCAGCATTTT. It codes for CASSRSQGDQPQHF.